Listed below are T cell receptor beta chains from one sample, sequenced in a study of blood T cell repertoires in COVID-19. Assay: immunoSEQ multiplex PCR; the TCRdb copy retains only in-frame clones and omits some. The table records about 270,000 clones, around 90% of them present only once. Sequenced material: peripheral blood. The origin of the receptors is a man aged 45-65 years with acute or convalescent COVID-19. CDR3s include the opening cysteine and the closing phenylalanine or tryptophan. The order of the fields is V gene, clone size, D gene, J gene, CDR3 DNA, CDR3 protein. The D gene is left open where the match is weak. Not all rows give a size; the values are once, few, many and, for expanded clones, a class.

TRBV6-7	-	TRBD2	TRBJ2-5	TGTGCCAGCAGTTTCCCGGGACTAGCGGGGGAGACGTACCAAGAGACCCAGTACTTC	CASSFPGLAGETYQETQYF
TRBV4-2	-	TRBD2	TRBJ2-5	TGTGCCAGCAGCCAAGATTTGGCTAGCGGGACGGAGACCCAGTACTTC	CASSQDLASGTETQYF
TRBV4-1	-	-	TRBJ1-5	TGCGCCAGCAGCCAAGGGGCCGGGAACTATCAGCCCCAGCATTTT	CASSQGAGNYQPQHF
TRBV6-5	-	-	TRBJ1-2	TGTGCCAGCATCCGGAGGGGCAGGCCCACCGGCTACACCTTC	CASIRRGRPTGYTF
TRBV30	-	-	TRBJ2-1	TGTGCCTGGACCGCTAGCCGTCATGAGCAGTTCTTC	CAWTASRHEQFF
TRBV18	-	-	TRBJ2-6	TGTGCCAGCTCACTTTCTTACTCTGGGGCCAACGTCCTGACTTTC	CASSLSYSGANVLTF
TRBV21-1	-	-	TRBJ1-1	TGTGCCAGCAGCAAAGCCCCCCCGGTTGCGAACACTGAAGCTTTCTTT	CASSKAPPVANTEAFF
TRBV9	-	-	TRBJ2-3	TGTGCCAGCAGCGTCGGAACAGACCCGCAGTATTTT	CASSVGTDPQYF
TRBV9	-	-	TRBJ1-5	TGTGCCAGCAGCTCCGGCAATCAGCCCCAGCATTTT	CASSSGNQPQHF
TRBV21-1	-	-	TRBJ1-2	TGTGCCAGCAGCAAAGCGGCGGGGATGGGGAAGGGTAGCTATGGCTACACCTTC	CASSKAAGMGKGSYGYTF
TRBV6-5	-	TRBD1	TRBJ1-4	TGTGCCAGCAGTTACTCCGGGACAGGGCGGGAAAAACTGTTTTTT	CASSYSGTGREKLFF
TRBV9	-	TRBD1	TRBJ2-7	TGTGCCAGCAGCCCGAAGACAGGGGGCGCAATCCACGAGCAGTACTTC	CASSPKTGGAIHEQYF
TRBV10-3	once	TRBD1	TRBJ2-1	TGTGCCATCAGTGAGGAGTTGGGCAGGGGGCATGGAAATGAGCAGTTCTTC	CAISEELGRGHGNEQFF
TRBV3-1/TRBV3-2	-	-	TRBJ1-4	TGTGCCAGCAGCCAAAGCCATTCTAATGAAAAACTGTTTTTT	CASSQSHSNEKLFF
TRBV6-5	-	TRBD1	TRBJ2-1	TGTGCCAGCAGCCGGGACAGATACAATGAGCAGTTCTTC	CASSRDRYNEQFF
TRBV29-1	-	-	TRBJ2-1	TGCAGCGTTGAAGAACTAGGAGGCAGCTCCGCGGGGAATGAGCAGTTCTTC	CSVEELGGSSAGNEQFF
TRBV3-1/TRBV3-2	-	-	TRBJ1-1	TGTGCCAGCAGCCAAGATGGGGCCCACACTGAAGCTTTCTTT	CASSQDGAHTEAFF
TRBV29-1	-	TRBD1	TRBJ2-3	TGCAGCGTAGAACAGGGGGCGAGAGATACGCAGTATTTT	CSVEQGARDTQYF
TRBV10-1	-	-	TRBJ2-7	TGCGCCAGCAGTGCAGCGCCTGCCTACGAGCAGTACTTC	CASSAAPAYEQYF
TRBV25-1	-	-	TRBJ1-1	TGTGCCAGCAGTGAATTGGGGAGGAACACTGAAGCTTTCTTT	CASSELGRNTEAFF
TRBV20-1	-	-	TRBJ2-1	TGCAGTGCTCCCTCTAGCAATGAGCAGTTCTTC	CSAPSSNEQFF
TRBV2	once	-	TRBJ2-3	TGTGCCAGCATGCTAGGGGTCCCCACAGATACGCAGTATTTT	CASMLGVPTDTQYF
TRBV2	few	TRBD1	TRBJ1-3	TGTGCCAGCAGGAAGACAGGGGGTTACTCTGGAAACACCATATATTTT	CASRKTGGYSGNTIYF
TRBV7-9	-	TRBD1	TRBJ2-3	TGTGCCAGCAGCTTAGGCTTGACCGGGACAGGGGGCACAGATACGCAGTATTTT	CASSLGLTGTGGTDTQYF
TRBV11-2	few	TRBD1	TRBJ1-2	TGTGCCAGCAGCTGGGGGGACAGGGGAGGATATGGCTACACCTTC	CASSWGDRGGYGYTF
TRBV3-1/TRBV3-2	-	-	TRBJ1-1	TGTGCCAGCAGCCGCTCACGGACTGAAGCTTTCTTT	CASSRSRTEAFF
TRBV6-5	-	-	TRBJ1-2	TGTGCCAGCACCCAACGGACAGTTTTCTATGGCTACACCTTC	CASTQRTVFYGYTF
TRBV3-1/TRBV3-2	-	TRBD1	TRBJ1-6	TGTGCCAGCAGCCCGACAGGGGGGAATTCACCCCTCCACTTT	CASSPTGGNSPLHF
TRBV10-3	-	TRBD2	TRBJ2-1	TGTGCCATCAGTCAGACTAGCGGGGCCTACAATGAGCAGTTCTTC	CAISQTSGAYNEQFF
TRBV7-8	-	-	TRBJ1-5	TGTGCCAGCAGCCAGGACAGCAGCAATCAGCCCCAGCATTTT	CASSQDSSNQPQHF
TRBV19	once	-	TRBJ2-7	TGTGCCAGTAGTTCCCGAAGGGGAGGCAGAATAAGCTCCTACGAGCAGTACTTC	CASSSRRGGRISSYEQYF
TRBV12-3/TRBV12-4	-	-	TRBJ1-1	TGTGCCAGCACCCCGGTGAACACTGAAGCTTTCTTT	CASTPVNTEAFF
TRBV9	-	-	TRBJ1-2	TGTGCCAGCAGCTCTGCAGCTAACTATGGCTACACCTTC	CASSSAANYGYTF
TRBV27	-	TRBD1	TRBJ1-5	TGTGCCAGCAGCCCTGGACAGGGGATCTATCAGCCCCAGCATTTT	CASSPGQGIYQPQHF
TRBV18	-	TRBD1	TRBJ1-1	TGTGCCAGCTCACTGACCTCAGGGGGACAGGGGGACACTGAAGCTTTCTTT	CASSLTSGGQGDTEAFF
TRBV10-3	-	TRBD1	TRBJ1-1	TGTGCCATCAGTGGGGGGGACAGGGCTTTCTTT	CAISGGDRAFF
TRBV11-2	-	-	TRBJ2-7	TGTGCCAGCAGCTTAAACAGGCTGAACCCCTACGAGCAGTACTTC	CASSLNRLNPYEQYF